What follows is one TCR beta chain and its context. These data belong to a study of T cells in tuberculosis. General study results and limits: The stringent gate may have excluded weak CD1B-GMM tetramer binders.

The CDR3 has 15 amino acids. Germline V gives CDR1 MNHEY, CDR2 SMNVEV (reference sequence). J lost 7 bases, V lost 0 bases, and 5 bases had no gene match. After thawing and overnight rest, PBMC were stained with GMM-loaded CD1B tetramer, viability dye and anti-CD3 for sorting. The lipid loaded on the CD1B tetramers was C32 glucose monomycolate from Rhodococcus equi. CD14-expressing monocytes were removed from PBMC before cryopreservation and sorting. Tetramer-negative cells, about 94,000 per donor, were also sorted. No alpha-beta pairing information exists for these sequences. The table came from immunoSEQ multiplex PCR; TCRdb's copy has only in-frame clones and leaves some out. Counted here are nearly 60,000 clones, roughly 90% occurring once; the ten biggest clones make up roughly a fifth.

V and J are TRBV27 and TRBJ1-1; 10 bases align to TRBD1. Sample: CD1b-GMM tetramer-negative cells sorted from PBMCs. The clonotype originates from an adult woman with latent tuberculosis. CDR3 in amino acids: CASSLSFRTGGEAFF. The CDR3 DNA follows: TGTGCCAGCAGTTTATCCTTTCGGACAGGGGGTGAAGCTTTCTTT.